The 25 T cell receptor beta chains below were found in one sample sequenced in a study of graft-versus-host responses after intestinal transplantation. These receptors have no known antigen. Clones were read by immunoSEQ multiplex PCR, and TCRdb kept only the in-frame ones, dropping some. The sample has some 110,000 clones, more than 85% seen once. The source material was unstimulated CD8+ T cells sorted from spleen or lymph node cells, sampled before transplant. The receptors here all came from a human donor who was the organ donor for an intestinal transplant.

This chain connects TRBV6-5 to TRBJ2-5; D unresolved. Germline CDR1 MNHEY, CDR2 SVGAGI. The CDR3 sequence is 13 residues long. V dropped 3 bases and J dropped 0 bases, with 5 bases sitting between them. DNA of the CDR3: TGTGCCAGCAGTTATGTAGACCAAGAGACCCAGTACTTC. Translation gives CASSYVDQETQYF.

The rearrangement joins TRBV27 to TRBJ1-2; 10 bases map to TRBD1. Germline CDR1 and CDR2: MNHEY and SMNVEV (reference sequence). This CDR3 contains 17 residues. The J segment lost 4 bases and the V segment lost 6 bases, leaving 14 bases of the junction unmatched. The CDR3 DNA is TGTGCCAGCAGCCGCCTCTCACCGGGACAGGGGCTCTATGGCTACACCTTC. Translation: CASSRLSPGQGLYGYTF.

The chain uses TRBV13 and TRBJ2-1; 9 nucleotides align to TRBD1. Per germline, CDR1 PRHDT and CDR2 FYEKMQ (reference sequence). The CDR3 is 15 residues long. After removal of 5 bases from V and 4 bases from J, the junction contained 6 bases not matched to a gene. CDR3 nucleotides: TGTGCCAGCAGCCTGGGGACAGGGATTTACAATGAGCAGTTCTTC. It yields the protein CASSLGTGIYNEQFF.

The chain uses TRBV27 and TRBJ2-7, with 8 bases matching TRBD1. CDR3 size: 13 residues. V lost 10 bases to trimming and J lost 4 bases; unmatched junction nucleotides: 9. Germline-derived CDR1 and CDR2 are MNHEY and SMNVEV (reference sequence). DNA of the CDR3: TGTGCCAACACCGGGACAGGTTTGTACGAGCAGTACTTC. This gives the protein CANTGTGLYEQYF.

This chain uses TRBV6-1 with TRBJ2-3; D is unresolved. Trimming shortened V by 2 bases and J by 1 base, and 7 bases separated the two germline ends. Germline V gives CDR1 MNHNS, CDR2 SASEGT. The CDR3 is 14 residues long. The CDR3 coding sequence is TGTGCCAGCAGTGAAAACGGACGCACAGATACGCAGTATTTT. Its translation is CASSENGRTDTQYF.

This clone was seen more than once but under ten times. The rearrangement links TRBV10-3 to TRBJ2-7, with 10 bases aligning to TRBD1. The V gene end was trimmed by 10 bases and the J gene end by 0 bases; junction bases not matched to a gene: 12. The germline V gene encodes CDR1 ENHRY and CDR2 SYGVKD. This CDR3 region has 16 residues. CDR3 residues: CAKPPAGTGVSYEQYF. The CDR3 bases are TGTGCCAAACCGCCGGCCGGGACAGGGGTCTCCTACGAGCAGTACTTC.

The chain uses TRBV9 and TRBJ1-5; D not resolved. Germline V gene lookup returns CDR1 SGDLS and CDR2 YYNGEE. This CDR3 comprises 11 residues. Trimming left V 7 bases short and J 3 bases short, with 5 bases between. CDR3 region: CASGDNQPQHF. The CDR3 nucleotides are TGTGCCAGCGGTGACAATCAGCCCCAGCATTTT.

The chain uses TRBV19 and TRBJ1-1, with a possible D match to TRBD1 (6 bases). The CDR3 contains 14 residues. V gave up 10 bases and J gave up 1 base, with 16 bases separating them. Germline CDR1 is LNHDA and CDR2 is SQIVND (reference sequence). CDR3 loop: CATRGGNWNTEAFF. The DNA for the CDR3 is TGTGCCACCAGGGGAGGGAATTGGAACACTGAAGCTTTCTTT.

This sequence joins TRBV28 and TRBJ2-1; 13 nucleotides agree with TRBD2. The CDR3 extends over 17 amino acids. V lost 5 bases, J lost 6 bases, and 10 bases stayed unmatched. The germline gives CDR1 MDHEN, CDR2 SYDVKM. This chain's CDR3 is CASSHQRRLAGGNEQFF. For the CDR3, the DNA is TGTGCCAGCAGTCACCAACGCCGACTAGCGGGAGGCAATGAGCAGTTCTTC.

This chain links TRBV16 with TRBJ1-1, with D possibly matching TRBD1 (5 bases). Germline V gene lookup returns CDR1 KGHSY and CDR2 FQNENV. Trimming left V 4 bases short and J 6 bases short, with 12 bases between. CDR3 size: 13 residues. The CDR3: CASSPSGYPEAFF. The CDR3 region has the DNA TGTGCCAGCAGCCCCTCAGGGTATCCTGAAGCTTTCTTT.

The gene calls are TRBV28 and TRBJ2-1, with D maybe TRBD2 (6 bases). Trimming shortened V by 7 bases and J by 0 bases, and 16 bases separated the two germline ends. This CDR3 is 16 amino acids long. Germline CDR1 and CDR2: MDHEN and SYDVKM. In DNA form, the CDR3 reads TGTGCCAGCACCCCCCCCGGGAGTACCTCCTACAATGAGCAGTTCTTC. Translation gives CASTPPGSTSYNEQFF.

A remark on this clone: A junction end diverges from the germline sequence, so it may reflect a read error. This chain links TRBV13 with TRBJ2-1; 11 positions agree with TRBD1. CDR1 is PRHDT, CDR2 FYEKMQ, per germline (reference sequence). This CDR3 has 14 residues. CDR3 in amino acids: CASSLGQGAVEQFF. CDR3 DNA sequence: TGTGCCAGCAGCCTAGGACAGGGGGCCGTTGAGCAGTTCTTC.

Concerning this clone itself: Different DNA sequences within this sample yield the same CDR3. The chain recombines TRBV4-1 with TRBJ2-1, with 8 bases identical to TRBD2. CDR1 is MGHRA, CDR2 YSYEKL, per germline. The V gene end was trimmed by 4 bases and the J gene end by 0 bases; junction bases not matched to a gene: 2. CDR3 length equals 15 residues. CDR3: CASSLGTSSYNEQFF. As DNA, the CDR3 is TGCGCCAGCAGCCTCGGGACTAGCTCCTACAATGAGCAGTTCTTC.

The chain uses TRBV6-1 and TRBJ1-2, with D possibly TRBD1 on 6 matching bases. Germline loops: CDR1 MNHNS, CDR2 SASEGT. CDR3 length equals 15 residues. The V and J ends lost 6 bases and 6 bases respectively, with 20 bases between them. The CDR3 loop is CASSPSDRLVHGYTF. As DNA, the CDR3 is TGTGCCAGCAGCCCCTCGGACAGATTGGTACATGGCTACACCTTC.

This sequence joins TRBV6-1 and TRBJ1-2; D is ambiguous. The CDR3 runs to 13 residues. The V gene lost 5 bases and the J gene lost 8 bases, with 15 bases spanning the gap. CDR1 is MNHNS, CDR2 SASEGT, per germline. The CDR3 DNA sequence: TGTGCCAGCAGTTCCTACAGCCCGGGGGGCTACACCTTC. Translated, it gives CASSSYSPGGYTF.

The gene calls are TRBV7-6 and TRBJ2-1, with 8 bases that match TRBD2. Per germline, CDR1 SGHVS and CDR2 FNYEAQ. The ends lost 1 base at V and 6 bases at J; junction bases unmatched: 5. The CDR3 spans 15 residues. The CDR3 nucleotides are TGTGCCAGCAGCTTAGTTGGGCTAGCGGGCAATGAGCAGTTCTTC. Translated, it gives CASSLVGLAGNEQFF.

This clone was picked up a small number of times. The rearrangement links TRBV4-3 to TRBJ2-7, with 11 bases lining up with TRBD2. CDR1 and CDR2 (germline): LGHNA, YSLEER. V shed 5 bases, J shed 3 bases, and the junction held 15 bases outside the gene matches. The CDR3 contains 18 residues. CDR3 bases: TGCGCCAGCAGCAACCTCCCTCAGGCTAGCGGGAGGCTCTACGAGCAGTACTTC. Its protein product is CASSNLPQASGRLYEQYF.

This CDR3 is CASPSGSTNTGELFF. The CDR3 DNA follows: TGTGCCAGTCCTAGCGGTTCCACGAACACCGGGGAGCTGTTTTTT. The J gene is TRBJ2-2, the V gene TRBV19; TRBD2 matches at 7 bases. Germline V gene data show CDR1 as LNHDA and CDR2 as SQIVND (reference sequence). The CDR3 sequence is 15 residues long. J lost 0 bases, V lost 8 bases, and 6 bases had no gene match.

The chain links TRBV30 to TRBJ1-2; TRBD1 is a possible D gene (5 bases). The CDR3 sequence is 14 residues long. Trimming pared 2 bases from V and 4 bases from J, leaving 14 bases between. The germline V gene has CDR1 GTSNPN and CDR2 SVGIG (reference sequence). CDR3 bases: TGTGCCTGGAGTCCAGGGAGGAACGGCTATGGCTACACCTTC. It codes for CAWSPGRNGYGYTF.

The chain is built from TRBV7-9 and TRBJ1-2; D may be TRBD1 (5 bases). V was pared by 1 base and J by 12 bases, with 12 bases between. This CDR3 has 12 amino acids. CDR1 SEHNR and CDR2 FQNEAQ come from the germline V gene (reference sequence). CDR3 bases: TGTGCCAGCAGCTTAGGTTCAGGGAGGCACACCTTC. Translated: CASSLGSGRHTF.

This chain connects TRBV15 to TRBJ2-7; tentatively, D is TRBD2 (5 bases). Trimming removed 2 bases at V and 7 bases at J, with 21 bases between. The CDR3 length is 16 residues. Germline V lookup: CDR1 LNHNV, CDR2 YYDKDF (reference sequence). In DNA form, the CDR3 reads TGTGCCACCAGCAGACGTCGGTGGCGTCTGAGGGAGGAGCAGTACTTC. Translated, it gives CATSRRRWRLREEQYF.

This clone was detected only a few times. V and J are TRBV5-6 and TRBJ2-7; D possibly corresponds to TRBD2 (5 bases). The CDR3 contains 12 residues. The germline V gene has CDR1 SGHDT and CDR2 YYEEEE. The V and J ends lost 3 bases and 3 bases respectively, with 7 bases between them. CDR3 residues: CASSSGGYEQYF. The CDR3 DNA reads TGTGCCAGCAGCTCAGGAGGCTACGAGCAGTACTTC.

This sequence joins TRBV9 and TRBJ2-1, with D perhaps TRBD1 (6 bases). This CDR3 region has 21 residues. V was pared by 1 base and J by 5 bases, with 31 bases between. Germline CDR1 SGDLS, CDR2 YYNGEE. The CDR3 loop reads CASSVRSEGGQGTFPHNEQFF. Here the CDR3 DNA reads TGTGCCAGCAGCGTAAGGAGTGAAGGTGGGCAGGGGACCTTCCCCCACAATGAGCAGTTCTTC.

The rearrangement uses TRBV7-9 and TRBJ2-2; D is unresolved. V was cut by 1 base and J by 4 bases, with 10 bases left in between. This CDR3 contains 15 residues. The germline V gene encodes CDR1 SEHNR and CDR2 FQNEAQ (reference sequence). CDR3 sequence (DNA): TGTGCCAGCAGCTTAGGTGTACCGATCACCGGGGAGCTGTTTTTT. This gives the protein CASSLGVPITGELFF.

CDR3 amino acids: CASSVEGGGNTEAFF. The CDR3 DNA sequence: TGTGCCAGCAGCGTAGAGGGGGGAGGGAACACTGAAGCTTTCTTT. The chain has TRBV9 and TRBJ1-1, with a possible D match to TRBD1 (6 bases). The germline gives CDR1 SGDLS, CDR2 YYNGEE. This CDR3 is built from 15 residues. V lost 0 bases and J lost 1, with 10 bases in between. Full variable domain (outside the CDR3, taken from reference TRBV9 and TRBJ1-1): DSGVTQTPKHLITATGQRVTLRCSPRSGDLSVYWYQQSLDQGLQFLIQYYNGEERAKGNILERFSAQQFPDLHSELNLSSLELGDSALYFCASSVEGGGNTEAFFGQGTRLTVV.